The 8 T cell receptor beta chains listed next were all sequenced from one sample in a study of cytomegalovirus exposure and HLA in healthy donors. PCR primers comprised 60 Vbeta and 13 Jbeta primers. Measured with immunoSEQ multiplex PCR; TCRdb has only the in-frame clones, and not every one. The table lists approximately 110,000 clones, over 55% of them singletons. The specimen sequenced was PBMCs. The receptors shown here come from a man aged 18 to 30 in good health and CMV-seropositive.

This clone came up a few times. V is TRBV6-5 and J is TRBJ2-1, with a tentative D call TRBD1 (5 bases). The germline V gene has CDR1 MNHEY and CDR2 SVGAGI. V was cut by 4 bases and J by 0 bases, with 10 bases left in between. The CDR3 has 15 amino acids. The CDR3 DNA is TGTGCCAGCAGTTTAGGGGTGAGCTCCTACAATGAGCAGTTCTTC. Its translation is CASSLGVSSYNEQFF.

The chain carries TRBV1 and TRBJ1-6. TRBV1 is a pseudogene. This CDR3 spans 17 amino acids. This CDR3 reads CTSRAIAVSSYNSPLHF. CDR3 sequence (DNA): TGCACCAGCAGGGCGATCGCGGTTAGCTCCTATAATTCACCCCTCCACTTT.

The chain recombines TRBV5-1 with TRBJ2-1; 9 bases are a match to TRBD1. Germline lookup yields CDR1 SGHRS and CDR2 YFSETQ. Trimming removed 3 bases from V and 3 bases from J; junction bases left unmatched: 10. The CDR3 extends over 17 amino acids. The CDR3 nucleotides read TGCGCCAGCAGCTCAACAGGGGGCCAAAACATCTACAATGAGCAGTTCTTC. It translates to CASSSTGGQNIYNEQFF. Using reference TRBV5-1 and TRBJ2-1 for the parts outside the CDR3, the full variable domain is KAGVTQTPRYLIKTRGQQVTLSCSPISGHRSVSWYQQTPGQGLQFLFEYFSETQRNKGNFPGRFSGRQFSNSRSEMNVSTLELGDSALYLCASSSTGGQNIYNEQFFGPGTRLTVL.

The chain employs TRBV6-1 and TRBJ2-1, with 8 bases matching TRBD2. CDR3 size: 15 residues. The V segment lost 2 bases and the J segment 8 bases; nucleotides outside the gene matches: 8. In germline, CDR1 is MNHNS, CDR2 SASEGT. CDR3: CASSEPGLGGYEQFF. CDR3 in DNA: TGTGCCAGCAGTGAACCGGGACTAGGAGGTTATGAGCAGTTCTTC.

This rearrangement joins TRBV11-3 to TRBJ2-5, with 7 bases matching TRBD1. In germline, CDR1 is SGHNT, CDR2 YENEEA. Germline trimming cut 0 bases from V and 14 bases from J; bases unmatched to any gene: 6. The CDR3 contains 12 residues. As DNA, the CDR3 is TGTGCCAGCAGCTTAGACCCCGGGACAGAATACTTC. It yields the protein CASSLDPGTEYF.

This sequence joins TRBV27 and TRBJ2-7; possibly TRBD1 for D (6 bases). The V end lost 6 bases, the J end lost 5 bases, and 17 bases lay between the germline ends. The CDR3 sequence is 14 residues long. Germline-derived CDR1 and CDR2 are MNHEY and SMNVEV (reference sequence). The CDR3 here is CASRVTGFVDEQYV. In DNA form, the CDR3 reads TGTGCCAGCAGGGTAACAGGGTTCGTCGACGAGCAGTACGTC.

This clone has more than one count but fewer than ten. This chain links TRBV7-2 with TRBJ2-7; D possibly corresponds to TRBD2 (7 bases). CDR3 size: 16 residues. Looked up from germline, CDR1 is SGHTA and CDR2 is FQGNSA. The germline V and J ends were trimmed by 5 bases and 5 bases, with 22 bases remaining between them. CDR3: CASSRGTRGPWDEQYF. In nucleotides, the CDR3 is TGTGCCAGCAGCCGGGGGACGCGGGGGCCTTGGGACGAGCAGTACTTC.

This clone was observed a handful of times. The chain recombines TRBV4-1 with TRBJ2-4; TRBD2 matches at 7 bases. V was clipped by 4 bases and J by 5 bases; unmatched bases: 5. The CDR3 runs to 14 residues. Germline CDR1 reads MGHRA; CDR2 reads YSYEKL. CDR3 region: CASSRSGVENIQYF. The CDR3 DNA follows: TGCGCCAGCAGCCGAAGCGGGGTCGAAAACATTCAGTACTTC.